Listed below are T cell receptor beta chains from one sample, sequenced in a study of blood T cell repertoires in COVID-19. TCRdb keeps only in-frame clones here, not all; method: immunoSEQ multiplex PCR. The data hold around 180,000 clones, with about 85% observed a single time. Source material: peripheral blood. The receptors come from an elderly man with COVID-19, enrolled during active disease. The conserved cysteine and the conserved F or W are not part of the CDR3 here.

J gene: TRBJ1-5; CDR3 length: 9; V gene: TRBV7-9; CDR3 protein: ASSLRGPQH
J gene: TRBJ1-3; CDR3 length: 19; V gene: TRBV3-1/TRBV3-2; CDR3 protein: ASSHKGNLPGTAISGNTIY
J gene: TRBJ1-1; CDR3 length: 13; V gene: TRBV6-5; CDR3 protein: ASRGPGGANTEAF
J gene: TRBJ1-6; CDR3 length: 14; V gene: TRBV5-4; CDR3 protein: ASRRDSSSYNSPLH
J gene: TRBJ1-1; CDR3 length: 11; V gene: TRBV3-1/TRBV3-2; CDR3 protein: ASSQMGKLEAF
J gene: TRBJ2-3; CDR3 length: 13; V gene: TRBV4-2; CDR3 protein: ASSQDRRITDTQY
J gene: TRBJ1-4; CDR3 length: 17; V gene: TRBV4-2; CDR3 protein: ASSQDRSRGLASNEKLF
J gene: TRBJ2-1; CDR3 length: 12; V gene: TRBV7-3; CDR3 protein: ASSLASSENEQF
J gene: TRBJ1-1; CDR3 length: 13; V gene: TRBV11-2; CDR3 protein: ASSTDSYMNTEAF
J gene: TRBJ2-7; CDR3 length: 12; V gene: TRBV5-4; CDR3 protein: ASSSPGQRREQY
J gene: TRBJ1-2; CDR3 length: 10; V gene: TRBV2; CDR3 protein: ASSETGHGYT
J gene: TRBJ2-1; CDR3 length: 13; V gene: TRBV7-2; CDR3 protein: ASSPGTGFNNEQF
J gene: TRBJ1-1; CDR3 length: 15; V gene: TRBV5-1; CDR3 protein: ASSLYGTGTLNTEAF
J gene: TRBJ1-5; CDR3 length: 13; V gene: TRBV5-1; CDR3 protein: ASSLDHTSNQPQH
J gene: TRBJ2-3; CDR3 length: 14; V gene: TRBV11-3; CDR3 protein: ASSLSAAGGIDTQY
J gene: TRBJ2-2; CDR3 length: 13; V gene: TRBV11-2; CDR3 protein: ASSLQGTNTGELF
J gene: TRBJ1-2; CDR3 length: 11; V gene: TRBV28; CDR3 protein: ASSFRGKDGYT
J gene: TRBJ1-3; CDR3 length: 14; V gene: TRBV7-3; CDR3 protein: ASSALQGPLGNTIY
J gene: TRBJ2-7; CDR3 length: 12; V gene: TRBV5-1; CDR3 protein: ASSSLDRPLEQY
J gene: TRBJ1-2; CDR3 length: 11; V gene: TRBV4-1; CDR3 protein: ASSLTALGGYT
J gene: TRBJ1-1; CDR3 length: 11; V gene: TRBV6-5; CDR3 protein: ASSSGVGTEAF
J gene: TRBJ2-7; CDR3 length: 13; V gene: TRBV6-5; CDR3 protein: ASSLSSGGAYEQY
J gene: TRBJ1-2; CDR3 length: 11; V gene: TRBV9; CDR3 protein: ASSPGQTYGYT
J gene: TRBJ1-1; CDR3 length: 12; V gene: TRBV5-1; CDR3 protein: ASQSRGRNTEAF
J gene: TRBJ1-2; CDR3 length: 13; V gene: TRBV5-6; CDR3 protein: ASSFPPDRAYGYT
J gene: TRBJ2-7; CDR3 length: 12; V gene: TRBV3-1/TRBV3-2; CDR3 protein: ASSHDINHYEQY
J gene: TRBJ1-4; CDR3 length: 9; V gene: TRBV9; CDR3 protein: ASSAHREWI
J gene: TRBJ2-2; CDR3 length: 13; V gene: TRBV4-2; CDR3 protein: ASSQDFSYTGELF
J gene: TRBJ2-1; CDR3 length: 13; V gene: TRBV5-1; CDR3 protein: ASSIWGQNYNEQF
J gene: TRBJ2-5; CDR3 length: 12; V gene: TRBV6-2/TRBV6-3; CDR3 protein: ASSGDTARETQY
J gene: TRBJ2-1; CDR3 length: 14; V gene: TRBV11-2; CDR3 protein: ASSLERTPRRNEQF
J gene: TRBJ2-5; CDR3 length: 12; V gene: TRBV3-1/TRBV3-2; CDR3 protein: ASSQTNRQETQY
J gene: TRBJ1-2; CDR3 length: 12; V gene: TRBV10-3; CDR3 protein: AIRYSGGAYGYT
J gene: TRBJ2-7; CDR3 length: 12; V gene: TRBV11-3; CDR3 protein: ASSRRQSFTEQY
J gene: TRBJ1-4; CDR3 length: 11; V gene: TRBV29-1; CDR3 protein: SVAGQGNEKLF
J gene: TRBJ2-5; CDR3 length: 13; V gene: TRBV5-1; CDR3 protein: ASRTTSGGPETQY
J gene: TRBJ1-2; CDR3 length: 14; V gene: TRBV7-9; CDR3 protein: ASSYEGARANYGYT
J gene: TRBJ2-3; CDR3 length: 11; V gene: TRBV19; CDR3 protein: ATTGRDTDTQY
J gene: TRBJ2-3; CDR3 length: 11; V gene: TRBV6-5; CDR3 protein: ASRRQSTDTQY